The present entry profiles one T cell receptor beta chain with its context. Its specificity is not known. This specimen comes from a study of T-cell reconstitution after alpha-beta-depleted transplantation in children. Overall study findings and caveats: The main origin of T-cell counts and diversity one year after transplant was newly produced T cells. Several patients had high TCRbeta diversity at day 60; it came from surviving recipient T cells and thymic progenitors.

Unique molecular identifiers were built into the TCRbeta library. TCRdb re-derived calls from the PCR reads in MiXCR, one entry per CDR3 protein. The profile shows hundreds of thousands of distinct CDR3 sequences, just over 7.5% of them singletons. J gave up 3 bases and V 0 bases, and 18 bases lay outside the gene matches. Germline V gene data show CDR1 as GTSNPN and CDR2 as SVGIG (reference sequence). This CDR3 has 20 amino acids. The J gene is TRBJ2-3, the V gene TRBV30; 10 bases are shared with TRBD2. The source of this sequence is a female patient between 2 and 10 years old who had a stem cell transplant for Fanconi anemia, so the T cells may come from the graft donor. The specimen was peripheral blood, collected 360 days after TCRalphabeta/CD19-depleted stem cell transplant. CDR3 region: CAWSVLLLAGEEVGTDTQYF. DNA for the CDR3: TGTGCCTGGAGTGTATTGTTGCTAGCGGGAGAGGAAGTAGGGACAGATACGCAGTATTTT.